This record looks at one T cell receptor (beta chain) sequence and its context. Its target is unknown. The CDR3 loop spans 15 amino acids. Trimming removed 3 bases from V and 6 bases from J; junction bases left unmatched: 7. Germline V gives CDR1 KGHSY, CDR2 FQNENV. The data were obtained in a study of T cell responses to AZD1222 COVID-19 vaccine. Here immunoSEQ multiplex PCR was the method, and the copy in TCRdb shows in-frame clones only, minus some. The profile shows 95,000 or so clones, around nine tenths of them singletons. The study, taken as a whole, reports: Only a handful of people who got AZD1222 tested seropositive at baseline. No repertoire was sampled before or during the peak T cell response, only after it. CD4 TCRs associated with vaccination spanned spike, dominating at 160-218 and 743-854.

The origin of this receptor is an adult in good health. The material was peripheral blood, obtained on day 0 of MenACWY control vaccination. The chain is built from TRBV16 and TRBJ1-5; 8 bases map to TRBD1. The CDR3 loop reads CASSQGRGRGQPQHF. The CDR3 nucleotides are TGTGCCAGCAGCCAGGGCAGGGGGCGCGGTCAGCCCCAGCATTTT.